This record concerns one T cell receptor (beta chain) sequence. The sample belongs to a study of OX40 agonist ivuxolimab in advanced cancers. Study as a whole: Three dose-escalation patients had partial responses: one with hepatocellular carcinoma and two with cutaneous melanoma.

TCRdb keeps only in-frame clones here, not all; method: immunoSEQ multiplex PCR. The data show roughly 70,000 clones, roughly 82% seen once. Germline V gene lookup returns CDR1 SGHAT and CDR2 FQNNGV. Unmatched junction bases numbered 5, after V lost 6 bases and J lost 1 base. This CDR3 comprises 15 residues. The sample consisted of CD4+ or CD8+ T cells sorted from blood, taken in a trial of the OX40 agonist ivuxolimab. V is TRBV11-2 and J is TRBJ1-4, with 7 bases fitting TRBD1. This TCR derives from an adult with an advanced solid tumor such as melanoma, head and neck, liver or kidney cancer. The CDR3 region is CASRTRGLTNEKLFF. CDR3 nucleotides: TGTGCCAGCAGAACCAGGGGGTTAACTAATGAAAAACTGTTTTTT.